These T cell receptor beta chains were read from a single sample in a study of memory CD4+ T cells and cytomegalovirus serostatus. The data were produced by immunoSEQ multiplex PCR, yet TCRdb's version contains in-frame clones alone and is incomplete. The sample records under 50,000 clones, 75% to 80% being singletons. Sample: memory CD4+ T cells from blood. These TCRs come from an adult in good health and CMV-seronegative. The CDR3 runs from the conserved cysteine through the conserved F or W. D genes are given only for firm matches. Where a row states a size, it is once, few, many or the class of an expanded clone; other rows omit it.

>NA|TRBV19|NA|TRBJ2-7
CASSIRGGYEQYF
TGTGCCAGTAGTATTAGAGGGGGCTACGAGCAGTACTTC
>few|TRBV7-9|NA|TRBJ1-1
CASSHLGNGSPLRNTEAFF
TGTGCCAGCAGCCATCTTGGGAACGGAAGCCCCCTCAGGAACACTGAAGCTTTCTTT
>NA|TRBV18|NA|TRBJ2-7
CASSRDSGEQYF
TGTGCCAGCTCACGAGATAGCGGAGAGCAGTACTTC
>NA|TRBV9|TRBD2|TRBJ2-5
CASSASGRAAGVQETQYF
TGTGCCAGCAGCGCCTCAGGGCGGGCAGCGGGGGTCCAAGAGACCCAGTACTTC
>NA|TRBV21-1|NA|TRBJ2-2
CASHRGEGRSGELFF
TGTGCCTCCCACCGGGGGGAAGGGCGGTCCGGGGAGCTGTTTTTT
>few|TRBV7-9|NA|TRBJ1-2
CASSPDRVGGYTF
TGTGCCAGCAGCCCGGACCGGGTGGGTGGCTACACCTTC
>NA|TRBV11-2|NA|TRBJ2-6
CASSSDAWGGGANVLTF
TGTGCCAGCAGCTCCGACGCTTGGGGCGGAGGGGCCAACGTCCTGACTTTC
>NA|TRBV30|TRBD1|TRBJ1-1
CAWRSGGNTEAFF
TGTGCCTGGAGGTCAGGGGGGAACACTGAAGCTTTCTTT
>NA|TRBV7-8|TRBD1|TRBJ2-5
CASSLGTGLETQYF
TGTGCCAGCAGCTTGGGGACAGGGCTGGAGACCCAGTACTTC
>NA|TRBV11-2|NA|TRBJ1-5
CASSTGSSNQPQHF
TGTGCCAGCAGTACAGGGAGTAGCAATCAGCCCCAGCATTTT
>NA|TRBV19|TRBD1|TRBJ2-3
CASSPQGINTQYF
TGTGCCAGTAGTCCACAGGGGATTAATACGCAGTATTTT
>NA|TRBV10-3|NA|TRBJ1-4
CAIRKDATNEKLFF
TGTGCCATCAGAAAAGATGCAACTAATGAAAAACTGTTTTTT
>NA|TRBV6-5|NA|TRBJ1-3
CASSLDYFSGNTIYF
TGTGCCAGCAGTCTGGACTACTTCTCTGGAAACACCATATATTTT
>NA|TRBV27|TRBD1|TRBJ1-2
CASSSADRVGGYTF
TGTGCCAGCAGTTCCGCGGACAGGGTTGGTGGCTACACCTTC
>NA|TRBV4-2|NA|TRBJ2-5
CASSLIVGVQETQYF
TGTGCCAGCAGTCTGATTGTTGGGGTTCAAGAGACCCAGTACTTC
>NA|TRBV18|NA|TRBJ2-3
CASSPSTTGTDTQYF
TGTGCCAGCTCACCGTCAACCACAGGCACAGATACGCAGTATTTT
>NA|TRBV7-8|NA|TRBJ1-5
CASSLAGQPQHF
TGTGCCAGCAGCTTAGCGGGCCAGCCCCAGCATTTT
>few|TRBV29-1|NA|TRBJ1-1
CSVSRDFF
TGCAGCGTTTCGAGGGACTTCTTT
>few|TRBV6-1|NA|TRBJ1-6
CASSEYNSPLHF
TGTGCCAGCAGTGAATATAATTCACCCCTCCACTTT
>NA|TRBV9|NA|TRBJ1-2
CASSPSGRTYGYTF
TGTGCCAGCAGCCCATCGGGGCGGACCTATGGCTACACCTTC
>NA|TRBV27|NA|TRBJ2-7
CASARGGGDAYEQYF
TGTGCCAGCGCAAGAGGGGGAGGGGACGCCTACGAGCAGTACTTC
>NA|TRBV27|TRBD2|TRBJ2-3
CASRWGTSADTQYF
TGTGCCAGCAGATGGGGGACTAGCGCAGATACGCAGTATTTT
>few|TRBV5-1|TRBD2|TRBJ2-5
CASSPGFAGGQETQYF
TGCGCCAGCAGCCCCGGTTTTGCGGGGGGACAAGAGACCCAGTACTTC
>NA|TRBV11-3|TRBD1|TRBJ2-1
CASSSNTGGGEQFF
TGTGCCAGCAGCTCCAACACAGGGGGCGGTGAGCAGTTCTTC
>NA|TRBV18|NA|TRBJ1-1
CASTLQVNTEAFF
TGTGCCAGCACCTTACAGGTGAACACTGAAGCTTTCTTT
>NA|TRBV2|TRBD2|TRBJ2-5
CASRLAGVETQYF
TGTGCCAGCAGATTAGCGGGGGTAGAGACCCAGTACTTC
>NA|TRBV6-1|TRBD1|TRBJ2-5
CASGGTGGDATQYF
TGTGCCAGCGGTGGGACAGGGGGCGATGCGACCCAGTACTTC
>NA|TRBV9|TRBD1|TRBJ1-1
CASSTGQGAGYTEAFF
TGTGCCAGCAGCACGGGACAGGGGGCCGGGTACACTGAAGCTTTCTTT
>NA|TRBV6-1|NA|TRBJ1-1
CASSESFLTQAFF
TGTGCCAGCAGTGAAAGTTTCCTTACCCAAGCTTTCTTT
>NA|TRBV7-2|TRBD1|TRBJ1-2
CASSVRTGFYGYTF
TGTGCCAGCAGCGTCCGGACAGGGTTCTATGGCTACACCTTC
>few|TRBV21-1|NA|TRBJ2-1
CASSTQLASAEYNEQFF
TGTGCCAGCAGCACCCAGCTCGCTAGCGCGGAATACAATGAGCAGTTCTTC
>NA|TRBV27|NA|TRBJ2-7
CASTYRLGDHEQYF
TGTGCCAGCACTTACCGACTAGGGGACCACGAGCAGTACTTC
>NA|TRBV5-1|NA|TRBJ1-1
CASSLGQPMNTEAFF
TGCGCCAGCAGCTTGGGACAGCCCATGAACACTGAAGCTTTCTTT
>NA|TRBV7-9|NA|TRBJ1-3
CASSLVGGSGNTIYF
TGTGCCAGCAGCTTAGTTGGCGGCTCTGGAAACACCATATATTTT
>NA|TRBV10-3|TRBD1|TRBJ2-2
CAISADRGLIKSGELFF
TGTGCCATCAGTGCGGACAGGGGACTTATCAAGTCCGGGGAGCTGTTTTTT
>NA|TRBV10-3|NA|TRBJ1-2
CAISESAGGYTF
TGTGCCATCAGTGAGTCAGCAGGAGGCTACACCTTC
>NA|TRBV5-1|TRBD2|TRBJ2-5
CASSPGLAGGPGEAQYF
TGCGCCAGCAGCCCGGGACTCGCGGGGGGGCCGGGGGAGGCCCAGTACTTC
>NA|TRBV6-1|NA|TRBJ1-1
CASCRGDMNTEAFF
TGTGCCAGCTGTAGGGGGGACATGAACACTGAAGCTTTCTTT
>NA|TRBV4-2|NA|TRBJ2-5
CASSQLGVQETQYF
TGTGCCAGCAGCCAATTGGGGGTCCAAGAGACCCAGTACTTC
>NA|TRBV7-9|NA|TRBJ2-5
CASSFGGRILETQYF
TGTGCCAGCAGCTTCGGGGGGCGGATTCTGGAGACCCAGTACTTC
>NA|TRBV11-2|NA|TRBJ1-2
CASSLHRDRGYTF
TGTGCCAGCAGCTTACACAGGGATCGAGGCTACACCTTC
>NA|TRBV7-9|NA|TRBJ1-1
CASSLLMNTEAFF
TGTGCCAGCAGCCTTTTAATGAACACTGAAGCTTTCTTT
>NA|TRBV5-1|TRBD1|TRBJ1-1
CASSFGLTGGTEAFF
TGCGCCAGCAGCTTTGGTCTAACAGGGGGCACTGAAGCTTTCTTT
>few|TRBV7-2|NA|TRBJ2-2
CASSGGGRNTGELFF
TGTGCCAGCAGCGGAGGGGGTAGAAACACCGGGGAGCTGTTTTTT
>NA|TRBV30|TRBD1|TRBJ2-5
CAWSGSRDSQETQYF
TGTGCCTGGAGTGGGAGTCGGGACAGTCAAGAGACCCAGTACTTC
>NA|TRBV7-2|NA|TRBJ2-1
CASSPKGGGINNEQFF
TGTGCCAGCAGCCCAAAAGGCGGCGGGATAAACAATGAGCAGTTCTTC
>NA|TRBV4-1|NA|TRBJ1-4
CATARVYNEKLFF
TGCGCCACTGCGAGGGTGTATAATGAAAAACTGTTTTTT
>few|TRBV6-1|TRBD1|TRBJ1-5
CASSEALGGWPQHF
TGTGCCAGCAGTGAAGCGCTAGGGGGCTGGCCCCAGCATTTT
>NA|TRBV6-1|TRBD1|TRBJ1-1
CASRKGQGNTEAFF
TGTGCCAGCAGGAAGGGACAGGGGAACACTGAAGCTTTCTTT